The present T cell receptor (beta chain) was sequenced within a study of follicular helper T cells after annual influenza vaccination. Study overall: For some subjects, blood spans the 2013-2014, 2014-2015 and 2015-2016 annual vaccinations.

Trimming pared 0 bases from V and 4 bases from J, leaving 12 bases between. Germline lookup yields CDR1 MNHEY and CDR2 SVGAGI. The CDR3 is 15 residues long. To note about this clone: The antigen is not known.

Measured with immunoSEQ multiplex PCR; TCRdb has only the in-frame clones, and not every one. The sample includes about 9,800 clones, approximately 83% of them seen just once. Time point indicated: 2014-2015 season, 7 days after vaccination. General study points: ICOS+CD38+ cTfh clonality tracked population frequency, and its change tracked circulating plasmablast change. Successive annual vaccinations recalled a recurrent oligoclonal ICOS+CD38+ cTfh response with influenza-specific clonotypes. The much larger non-cTfh compartments may have been undersampled.

J is TRBJ2-5 and V is TRBV6-5, with D perhaps assigned TRBD1 or TRBD2 (5 bases each). The sequence was obtained from an adult who received the influenza vaccine. Specimen: CXCR5- memory CD4+ T cells sorted from blood, collected 7 days after influenza vaccination. CDR3 sequence reads: CASSYSAQGRETQYF. As DNA, the CDR3 is TGTGCCAGCAGTTACTCCGCGCAGGGACGAGAGACCCAGTACTTC.